This T cell receptor (beta chain) was captured by sequencing in a study of spatial heterogeneity in lung cancer (dated by TCRdb to about 2019). Context from the whole study: Beta-chain transcripts were consistently detected in greater numbers than alpha-chain transcripts, which likely reflected higher beta-chain transcript abundance. In the raw uncorrected reads, each unique combination of TCR and UMI appeared on average more than ten times. In non-small cell lung cancer, the study quantitatively compared TCR alpha and beta repertoires across several tumor regions, matched nontumor lung, and blood. Nonsynonymous mutation counts, determined by whole-exome sequencing of tumor tissue, were related to TCR repertoire features. Both alpha and beta chains were TCR-sequenced in samples taken at surgery, namely 220 tumor regions, fewer than 85 matched nontumor lung samples and a few dozen PBMC samples. What the authors observed across the whole study: Confirming at a functional level the hypothesis that regional TCRs recognize regional mutations was considered to require additional single-cell paired TCR alpha and beta sequencing.

The CDR3 goes from the cysteine to the phenylalanine over 16 residues. CDR3 DNA is the only sequence kept; it has 48 bases, read in frame from the first base. The junction carries 16 bases between V and J, which are trimmed by 4 bases and 2 bases respectively. Based on the germline V gene, the CDR1 and CDR2 sequences are LGHNA and YNFKEQ. This clonotype has a count of ten or more. No cognate antigen has been identified for it. It has no much larger one-base neighbor in the sample; base qualities were not kept. In a library made to pick up alpha chains, this beta chain is a stray read with a size that means little. The sample's time point label is to be understood as: sample taken at primary tumor resection. For TCR sequencing, whole RNA was extracted from tumor and nontumor lung tissue, or from cryopreserved PBMC samples, and no cell sorting was done. Samples were obtained from over 70 patients with early-stage, untreated non-small cell lung cancer from the lung TRACERx cohort. Only patients with enough RNA available from two or more tumor regions were chosen for TCR sequencing. Before selection, tumor and adjacent nontumor lung specimens were reviewed by a lung pathologist.

Receptor libraries were prepared by 5' RACE. Reads for this sample came from a NextSeq 500. The TCR library protocol attached a unique molecular identifier to each TCR cDNA molecule to allow correction of PCR and sequencing errors. For the original study's pipeline: TCR identification, UMI-based error correction and CDR3 extraction were performed with Decombinator tools. TCRs above a frequency of 2 per 1,000, corresponding to the top 1% of the tumor frequency distribution, were defined as expanded. Each repertoire was subsampled 100 times to 5,000 TCRs, after which Renyi diversity was computed with the R vegan package. CDR3 similarity networks were built from amino acid triplet string-kernel similarity, with CDR3s being connected when pairwise similarity was above 0.82. In TCRdb, the public reads were trimmed at Q25 with fastp and aligned with MiXCR, with productive beta chains retained. Rows are unified per CDR3 protein, each entry keeping the most common DNA and genes. TCRdb, not the authors, supplied the V and J calls. For this sample there are around 10,000 distinct CDR3 sequences; roughly 3.7% appear just once. The top ten clonotypes cover around 7.6% of the sample.

Material: normal lung tissue next to the tumor, obtained at surgery. The receptor's source is a male donor with early-stage non-small cell lung cancer. The chain is assembled from TRBV4-2 and TRBJ2-3; the best D guess is TRBD2, with 7 bases matching. Here is the DNA: TGTGCCAGCAGCCGGTTTGGGGGGGCTAACACAGATACGCAGTATTTT. Its amino acids are CASSRFGGANTDTQYF.